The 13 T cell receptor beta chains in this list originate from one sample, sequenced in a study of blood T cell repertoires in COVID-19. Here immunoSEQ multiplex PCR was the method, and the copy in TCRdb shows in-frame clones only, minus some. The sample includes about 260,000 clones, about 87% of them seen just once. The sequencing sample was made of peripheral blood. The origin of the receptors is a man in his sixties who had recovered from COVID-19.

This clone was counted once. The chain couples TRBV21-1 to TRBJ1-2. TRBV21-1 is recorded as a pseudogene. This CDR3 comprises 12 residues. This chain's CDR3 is CASSKASYGYTF. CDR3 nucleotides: TGTGCCAGCAGCAAAGCTAGTTACGGCTACACCTTC.

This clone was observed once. The CDR3 DNA sequence: TGCGCCAGCAGCCCCCGGGGACAAGAGGTGAACACTGAAGCTTTCTTT. Residues: CASSPRGQEVNTEAFF. The chain uses TRBV5-1 and TRBJ1-1; the D gene is possibly TRBD1 (6 bases). Germline V gene sequence: CDR1 SGHRS, CDR2 YFSETQ. The length of the CDR3 is 16 residues. Trimming pared 4 bases from V and 0 bases from J, leaving 16 bases between. The complete variable domain, with remaining parts taken from reference TRBV5-1 and TRBJ1-1, reads KAGVTQTPRYLIKTRGQQVTLSCSPISGHRSVSWYQQTPGQGLQFLFEYFSETQRNKGNFPGRFSGRQFSNSRSEMNVSTLELGDSALYLCASSPRGQEVNTEAFFGQGTRLTVV.

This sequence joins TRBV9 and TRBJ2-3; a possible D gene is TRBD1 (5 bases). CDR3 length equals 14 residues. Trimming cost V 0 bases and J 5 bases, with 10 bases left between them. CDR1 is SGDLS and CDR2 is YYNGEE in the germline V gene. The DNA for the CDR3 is TGTGCCAGCAGCGTAGTGGGGCAGGGAGATACGCAGTATTTT. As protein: CASSVVGQGDTQYF.

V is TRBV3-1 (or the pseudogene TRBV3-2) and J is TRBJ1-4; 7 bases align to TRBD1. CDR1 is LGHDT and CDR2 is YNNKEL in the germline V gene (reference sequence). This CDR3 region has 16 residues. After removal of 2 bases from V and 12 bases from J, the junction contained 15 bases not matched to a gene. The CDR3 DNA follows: TGTGCCAGCAGCCAATTAGTAGTTCGACAGGGTCCGGAACTGTTTTTT. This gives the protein CASSQLVVRQGPELFF.

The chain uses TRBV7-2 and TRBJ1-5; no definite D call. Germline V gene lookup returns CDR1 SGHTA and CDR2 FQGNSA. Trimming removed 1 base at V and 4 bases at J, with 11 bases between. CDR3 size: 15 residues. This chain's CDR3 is CASSLGGGKNQPQHF. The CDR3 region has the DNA TGTGCCAGCAGCTTAGGAGGAGGGAAGAATCAGCCCCAGCATTTT.

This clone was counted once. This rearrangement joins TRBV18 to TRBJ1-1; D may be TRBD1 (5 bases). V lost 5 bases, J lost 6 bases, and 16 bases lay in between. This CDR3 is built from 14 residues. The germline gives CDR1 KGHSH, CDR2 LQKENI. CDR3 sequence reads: CASSSSIQGAEAFF. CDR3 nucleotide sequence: TGTGCCAGCTCATCCTCGATTCAGGGTGCTGAAGCTTTCTTT.

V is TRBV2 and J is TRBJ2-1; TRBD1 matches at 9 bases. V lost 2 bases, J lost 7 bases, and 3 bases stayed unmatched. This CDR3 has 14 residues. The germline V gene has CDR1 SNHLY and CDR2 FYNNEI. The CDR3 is CASSERQGGNEQFF. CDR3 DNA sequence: TGTGCCAGCAGTGAAAGACAGGGGGGGAATGAGCAGTTCTTC. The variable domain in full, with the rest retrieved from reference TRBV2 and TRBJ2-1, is EPEVTQTPSHQVTQMGQEVILRCVPISNHLYFYWYRQILGQKVEFLVSFYNNEISEKSEIFDDQFSVERPDGSNFTLKIRSTKLEDSAMYFCASSERQGGNEQFFGPGTRLTVL.

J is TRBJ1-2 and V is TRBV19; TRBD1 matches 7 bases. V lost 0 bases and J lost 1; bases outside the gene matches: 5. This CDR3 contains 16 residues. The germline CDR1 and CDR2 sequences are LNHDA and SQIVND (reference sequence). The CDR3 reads CASSIEGTVVNYGYTF. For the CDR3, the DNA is TGTGCCAGTAGTATAGAGGGGACAGTGGTTAACTATGGCTACACCTTC.

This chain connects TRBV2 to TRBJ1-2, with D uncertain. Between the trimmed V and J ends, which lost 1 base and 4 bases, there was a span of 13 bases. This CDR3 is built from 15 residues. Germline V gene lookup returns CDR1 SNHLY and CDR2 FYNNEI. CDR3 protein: CASSEGLSRGYGYTF. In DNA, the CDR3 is TGTGCCAGCAGTGAAGGGCTTTCCCGGGGCTATGGCTACACCTTC.

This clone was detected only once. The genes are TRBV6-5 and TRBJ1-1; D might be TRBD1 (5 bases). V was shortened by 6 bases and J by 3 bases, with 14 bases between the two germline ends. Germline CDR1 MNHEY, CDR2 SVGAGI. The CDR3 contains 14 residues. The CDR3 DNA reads TGTGCCAGCAGCCTCGCGACAGATTACACTGAAGCTTTCTTT. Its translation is CASSLATDYTEAFF.

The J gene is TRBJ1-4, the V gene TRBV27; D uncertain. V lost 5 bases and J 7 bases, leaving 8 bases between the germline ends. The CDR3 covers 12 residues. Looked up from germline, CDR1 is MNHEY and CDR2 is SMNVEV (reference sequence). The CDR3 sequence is CASSTRREKLFF. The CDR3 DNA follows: TGTGCCAGCAGTACCAGGCGTGAAAAACTGTTTTTT.

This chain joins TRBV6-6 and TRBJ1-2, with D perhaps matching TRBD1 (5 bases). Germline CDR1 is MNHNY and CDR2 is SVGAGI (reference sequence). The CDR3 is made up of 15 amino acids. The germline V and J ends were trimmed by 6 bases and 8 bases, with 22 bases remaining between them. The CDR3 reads CASSLGQQTAWGYTF. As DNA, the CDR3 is TGTGCCAGCAGCCTGGGGCAACAGACGGCTTGGGGCTACACCTTC.

As DNA, the CDR3 is TGTGCCAGCAGCCTAGGGACTAGCGGCCCCTACGAGCAGTACTTC. Its protein product is CASSLGTSGPYEQYF. This chain uses TRBV7-8 with TRBJ2-7; 11 bases fit TRBD2. From germline, CDR1 is SGHVS and CDR2 FQNEAQ. The CDR3 is 15 amino acids. V shed 5 bases and J 2 bases; nucleotides not matched to a gene: 5.